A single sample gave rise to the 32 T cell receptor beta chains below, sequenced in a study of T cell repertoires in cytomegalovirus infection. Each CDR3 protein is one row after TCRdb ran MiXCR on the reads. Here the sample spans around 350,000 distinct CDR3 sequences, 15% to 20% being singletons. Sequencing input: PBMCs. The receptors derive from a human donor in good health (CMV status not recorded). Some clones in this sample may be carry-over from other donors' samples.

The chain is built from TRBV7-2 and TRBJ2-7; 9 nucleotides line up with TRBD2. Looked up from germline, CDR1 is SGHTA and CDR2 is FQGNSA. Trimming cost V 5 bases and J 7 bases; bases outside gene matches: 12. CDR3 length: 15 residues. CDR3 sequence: CASSLRLAEPWEQYF. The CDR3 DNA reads TGTGCCAGCAGCCTGAGACTAGCGGAGCCCTGGGAGCAGTACTTC. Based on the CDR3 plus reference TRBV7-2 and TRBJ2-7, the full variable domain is GAGVSQSPSNKVTEKGKDVELRCDPISGHTALYWYRQSLGQGLEFLIYFQGNSAPDKSGLPSDRFSAERTGGSVSTLTIQRTQQEDSAVYLCASSLRLAEPWEQYFGPGTRLTVT.

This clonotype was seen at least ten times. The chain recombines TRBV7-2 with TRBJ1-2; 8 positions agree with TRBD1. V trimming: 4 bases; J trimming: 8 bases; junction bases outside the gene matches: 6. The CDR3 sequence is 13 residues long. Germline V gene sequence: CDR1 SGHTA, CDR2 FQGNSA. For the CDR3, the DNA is TGTGCCAGCAGCTCAGACAGGGGAAGCGGCTACACCTTC. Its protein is CASSSDRGSGYTF.

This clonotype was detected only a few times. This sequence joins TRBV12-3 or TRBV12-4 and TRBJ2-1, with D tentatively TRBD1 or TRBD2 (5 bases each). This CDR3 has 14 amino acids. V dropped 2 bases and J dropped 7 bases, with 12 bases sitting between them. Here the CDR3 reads CASSLQGWGNEQFF. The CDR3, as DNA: TGTGCCAGCAGTTTACAGGGCTGGGGGAATGAGCAGTTCTTC.

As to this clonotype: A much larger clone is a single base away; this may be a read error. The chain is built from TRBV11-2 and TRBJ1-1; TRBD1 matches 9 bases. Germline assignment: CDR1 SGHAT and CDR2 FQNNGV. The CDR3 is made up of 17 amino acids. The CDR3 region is CVSSLGTGGRENTEAFF. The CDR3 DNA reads TGTGTCAGCAGCTTGGGAACAGGGGGCAGGGAGAACACTGAAGCTTTCTTT.

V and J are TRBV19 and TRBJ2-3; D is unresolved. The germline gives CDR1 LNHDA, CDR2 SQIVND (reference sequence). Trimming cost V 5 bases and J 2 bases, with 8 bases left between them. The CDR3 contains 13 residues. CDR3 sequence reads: CASSLQFTDTQYF. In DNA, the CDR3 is TGTGCCAGTAGTTTACAGTTCACAGATACGCAGTATTTT.

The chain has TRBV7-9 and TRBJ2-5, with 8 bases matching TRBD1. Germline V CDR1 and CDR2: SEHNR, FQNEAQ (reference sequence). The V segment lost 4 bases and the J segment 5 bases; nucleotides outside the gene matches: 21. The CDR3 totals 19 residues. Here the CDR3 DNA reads TGTGCCAGCAGCTCTAGCACTCTGATGGACAGGGCCAAGCGGGAGACCCAGTACTTC. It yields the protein CASSSSTLMDRAKRETQYF.

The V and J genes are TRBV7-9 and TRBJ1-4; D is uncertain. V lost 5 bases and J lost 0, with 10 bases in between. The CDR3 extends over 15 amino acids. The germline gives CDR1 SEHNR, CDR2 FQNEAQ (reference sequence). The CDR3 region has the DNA TGTGCCAGCAGCCCGATGACTGCAACTAATGAAAAACTGTTTTTT. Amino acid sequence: CASSPMTATNEKLFF.

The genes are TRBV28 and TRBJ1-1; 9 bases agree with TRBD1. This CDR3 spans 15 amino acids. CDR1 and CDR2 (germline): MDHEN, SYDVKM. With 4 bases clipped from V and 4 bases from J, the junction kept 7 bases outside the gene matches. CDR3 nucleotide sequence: TGTGCCAGCAGTTCCTGGGACAGGGACGGCACTGAAGCTTTCTTT. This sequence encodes CASSSWDRDGTEAFF.

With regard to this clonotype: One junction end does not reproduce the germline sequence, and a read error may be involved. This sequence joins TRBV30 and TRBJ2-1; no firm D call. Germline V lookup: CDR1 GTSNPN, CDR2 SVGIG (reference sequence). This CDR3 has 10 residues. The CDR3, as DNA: TGTGCCTGGAGCAGAGAAGCTGGGAACTTC. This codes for CAWSREAGNF. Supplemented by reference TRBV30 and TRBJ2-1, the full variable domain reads SQTIHQWPATLVQPVGSPLSLECTVEGTSNPNLYWYRQAAGRGLQLLFYSVGIGQISSEVPQNLSASRPQDRQFILSSKKLLLSDSGFYLCAWSREAGNFGPGTRLTVL.

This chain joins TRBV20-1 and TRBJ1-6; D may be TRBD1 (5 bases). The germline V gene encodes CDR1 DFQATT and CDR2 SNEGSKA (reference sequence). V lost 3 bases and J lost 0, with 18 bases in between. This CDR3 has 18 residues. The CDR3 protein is CSASPWGLPSSYNSPLHF. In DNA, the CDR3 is TGCAGTGCTAGCCCCTGGGGACTCCCGAGCTCCTATAATTCACCCCTCCACTTT.

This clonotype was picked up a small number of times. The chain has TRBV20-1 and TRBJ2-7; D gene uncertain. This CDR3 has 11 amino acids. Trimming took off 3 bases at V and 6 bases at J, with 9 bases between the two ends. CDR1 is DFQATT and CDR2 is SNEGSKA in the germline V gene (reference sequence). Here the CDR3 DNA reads TGCAGTGCTAGCCTCCAGGCCGAGCAGTACTTC. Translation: CSASLQAEQYF.

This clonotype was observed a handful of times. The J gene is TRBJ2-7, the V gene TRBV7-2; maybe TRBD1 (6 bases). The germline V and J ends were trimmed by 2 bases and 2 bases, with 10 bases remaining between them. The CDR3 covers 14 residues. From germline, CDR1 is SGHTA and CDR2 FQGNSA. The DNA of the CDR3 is TGTGCCAGCAGCTTACAACAGGGCCCCTACGAGCAGTACTTC. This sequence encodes CASSLQQGPYEQYF.

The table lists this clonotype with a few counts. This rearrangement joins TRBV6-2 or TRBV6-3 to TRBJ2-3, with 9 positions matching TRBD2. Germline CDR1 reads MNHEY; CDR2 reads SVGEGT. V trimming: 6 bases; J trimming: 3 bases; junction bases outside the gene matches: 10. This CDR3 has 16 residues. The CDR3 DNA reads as TGTGCCAGCAGAAAAGGGAGCGGGAGGATAACAGATACGCAGTATTTT. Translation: CASRKGSGRITDTQYF.

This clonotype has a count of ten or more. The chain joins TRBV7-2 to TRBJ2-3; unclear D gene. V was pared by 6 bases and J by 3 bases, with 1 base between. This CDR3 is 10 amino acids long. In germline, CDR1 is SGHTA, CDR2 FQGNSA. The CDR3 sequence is CASRTDTQYF. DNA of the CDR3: TGTGCCAGCAGGACAGATACGCAGTATTTT. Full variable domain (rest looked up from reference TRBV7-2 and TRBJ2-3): GAGVSQSPSNKVTEKGKDVELRCDPISGHTALYWYRQSLGQGLEFLIYFQGNSAPDKSGLPSDRFSAERTGGSVSTLTIQRTQQEDSAVYLCASRTDTQYFGPGTRLTVL.

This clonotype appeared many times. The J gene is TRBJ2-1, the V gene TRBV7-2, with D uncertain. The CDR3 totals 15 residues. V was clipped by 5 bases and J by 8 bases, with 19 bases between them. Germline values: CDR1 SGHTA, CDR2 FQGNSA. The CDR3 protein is CASSRLFNEIHEQFF. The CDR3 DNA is TGTGCCAGCAGCCGCCTCTTTAATGAGATCCATGAGCAGTTCTTC.

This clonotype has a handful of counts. The CDR3 spells CASTESGSRDEQFF. In nucleotides, the CDR3 is TGTGCCAGTACGGAGTCCGGGAGTAGAGATGAGCAGTTCTTC. The chain couples TRBV19 to TRBJ2-1, with a weak D call TRBD2 (6 bases). The CDR3 totals 14 residues. The V end lost 7 bases, the J end lost 8 bases, and 18 bases lay between the germline ends. Germline V lookup: CDR1 LNHDA, CDR2 SQIVND (reference sequence).

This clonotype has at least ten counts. CDR3 region: CASSPGQGSTDTQYF. CDR3 in DNA: TGTGCCAGCAGCCCCGGACAGGGAAGCACAGATACGCAGTATTTT. The chain is built from TRBV7-2 and TRBJ2-3, with 8 positions matching TRBD1. CDR3 length: 15 amino acids. Trimming cost V 5 bases and J 0 bases; bases outside gene matches: 4. The germline CDR1 and CDR2 sequences are SGHTA and FQGNSA.

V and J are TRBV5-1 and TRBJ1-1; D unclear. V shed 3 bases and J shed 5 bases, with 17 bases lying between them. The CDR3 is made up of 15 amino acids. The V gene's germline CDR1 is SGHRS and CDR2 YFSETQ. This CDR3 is CASSSGGIVWTEAFF. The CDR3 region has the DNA TGCGCCAGCAGCTCGGGAGGGATTGTGTGGACTGAAGCTTTCTTT.

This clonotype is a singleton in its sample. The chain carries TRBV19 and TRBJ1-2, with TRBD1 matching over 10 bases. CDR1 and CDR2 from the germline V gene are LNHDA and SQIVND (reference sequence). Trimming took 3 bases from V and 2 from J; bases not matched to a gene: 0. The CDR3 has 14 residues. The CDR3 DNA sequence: TGTGCCAGTAGTATGGACAGGGGGAACTATGGCTACACCTTC. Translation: CASSMDRGNYGYTF.

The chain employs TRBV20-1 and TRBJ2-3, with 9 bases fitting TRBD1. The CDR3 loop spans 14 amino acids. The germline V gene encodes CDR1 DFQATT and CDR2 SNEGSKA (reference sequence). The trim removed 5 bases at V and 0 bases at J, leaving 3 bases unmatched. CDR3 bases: TGCAGTGCTGCCGGGACAGGGAGCACAGATACGCAGTATTTT. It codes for CSAAGTGSTDTQYF.

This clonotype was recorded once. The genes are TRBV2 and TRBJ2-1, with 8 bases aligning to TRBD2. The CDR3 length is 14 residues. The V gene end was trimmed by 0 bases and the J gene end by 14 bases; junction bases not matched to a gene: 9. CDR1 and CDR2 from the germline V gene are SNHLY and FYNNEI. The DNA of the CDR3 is TGTGCCAGCAGTGAAGCGCTTAGGACGGGGGGGAAGTTCTTC. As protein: CASSEALRTGGKFF.

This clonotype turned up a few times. As DNA, the CDR3 is TGTGCCAGCAGCTACCTAGCGGAAAAAAACATTCAGTACTTC. Translation gives CASSYLAEKNIQYF. The gene calls are TRBV7-2 and TRBJ2-4, with TRBD2 matching over 7 bases. V was pared by 4 bases and J by 4 bases, with 4 bases of the junction left unmatched. The CDR3 extends over 14 amino acids. From germline, CDR1 is SGHTA and CDR2 FQGNSA. Full variable domain (remainder filled in from reference TRBV7-2 and TRBJ2-4): GAGVSQSPSNKVTEKGKDVELRCDPISGHTALYWYRQSLGQGLEFLIYFQGNSAPDKSGLPSDRFSAERTGGSVSTLTIQRTQQEDSAVYLCASSYLAEKNIQYFGAGTRLSVL.

The chain's CDR3 is CASAPSGVYPGELFF. Here the CDR3 DNA reads TGTGCTAGTGCCCCTTCCGGGGTGTACCCCGGGGAGCTGTTTTTT. The genes are TRBV12-5 and TRBJ2-2, with D perhaps TRBD2 (5 bases). The CDR3 contains 15 residues. The V end was cut by 7 bases, the J end by 6 bases, with 18 bases between. Germline loops: CDR1 LGHNT, CDR2 FRNRAP.

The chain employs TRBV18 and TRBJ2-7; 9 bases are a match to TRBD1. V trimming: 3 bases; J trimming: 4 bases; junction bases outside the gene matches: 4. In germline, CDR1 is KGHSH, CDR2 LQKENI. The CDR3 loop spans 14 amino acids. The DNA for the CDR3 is TGTGCCAGCTCACCCGGGACAGGGCAGTACGAGCAGTACTTC. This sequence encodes CASSPGTGQYEQYF.

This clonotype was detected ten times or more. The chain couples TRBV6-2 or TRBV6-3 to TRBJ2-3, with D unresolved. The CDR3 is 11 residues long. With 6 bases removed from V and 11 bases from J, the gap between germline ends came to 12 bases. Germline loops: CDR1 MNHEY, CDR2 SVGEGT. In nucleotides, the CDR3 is TGTGCCAGCAGCTATCAAGGGAAGCAGTATTTT. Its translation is CASSYQGKQYF.

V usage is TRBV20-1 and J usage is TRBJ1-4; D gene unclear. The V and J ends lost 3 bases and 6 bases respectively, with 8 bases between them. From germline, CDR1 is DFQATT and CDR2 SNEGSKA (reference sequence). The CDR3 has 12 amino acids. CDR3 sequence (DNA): TGCAGTGCTAGCCACCTAGATGAAAAACTGTTTTTT. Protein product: CSASHLDEKLFF.

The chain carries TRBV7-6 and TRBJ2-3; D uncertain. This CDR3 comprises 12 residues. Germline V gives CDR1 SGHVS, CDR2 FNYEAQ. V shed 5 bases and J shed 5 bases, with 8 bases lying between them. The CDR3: CASSRWGDTQYF. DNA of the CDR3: TGTGCCAGCAGCCGCTGGGGAGATACGCAGTATTTT.

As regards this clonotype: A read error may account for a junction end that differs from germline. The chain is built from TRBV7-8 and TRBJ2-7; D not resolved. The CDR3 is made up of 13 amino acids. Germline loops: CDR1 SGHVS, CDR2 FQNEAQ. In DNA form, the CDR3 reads TGTGCCAGCAGCTTAGGCCGACAATTAGAGAGTTCGTTC. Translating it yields CASSLGRQLESSF. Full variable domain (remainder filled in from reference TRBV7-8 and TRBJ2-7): GAGVSQSPRYKVAKRGQDVALRCDPISGHVSLFWYQQALGQGPEFLTYFQNEAQLDKSGLPSDRFFAERPEGSVSTLKIQRTQQEDSAVYLCASSLGRQLESSFGPGTRLTVT.

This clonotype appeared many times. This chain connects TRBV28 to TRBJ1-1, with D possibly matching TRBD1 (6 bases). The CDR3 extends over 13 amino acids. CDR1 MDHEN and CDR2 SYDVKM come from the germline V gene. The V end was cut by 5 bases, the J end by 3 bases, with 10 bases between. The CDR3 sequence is CASSPHRDTEAFF. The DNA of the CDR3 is TGTGCCAGCAGTCCCCACAGGGACACTGAAGCTTTCTTT. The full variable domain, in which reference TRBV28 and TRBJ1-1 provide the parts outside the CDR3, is DVKVTQSSRYLVKRTGEKVFLECVQDMDHENMFWYRQDPGLGLRLIYFSYDVKMKEKGDIPEGYSVSREKKERFSLILESASTNQTSMYLCASSPHRDTEAFFGQGTRLTVV.

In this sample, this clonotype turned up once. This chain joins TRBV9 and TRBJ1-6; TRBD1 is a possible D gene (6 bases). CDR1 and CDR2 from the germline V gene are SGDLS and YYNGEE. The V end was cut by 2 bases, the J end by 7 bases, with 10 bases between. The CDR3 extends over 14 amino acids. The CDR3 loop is CASSVGGENSPLHF. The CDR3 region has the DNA TGTGCCAGCAGCGTGGGGGGCGAGAATTCACCCCTCCACTTT.

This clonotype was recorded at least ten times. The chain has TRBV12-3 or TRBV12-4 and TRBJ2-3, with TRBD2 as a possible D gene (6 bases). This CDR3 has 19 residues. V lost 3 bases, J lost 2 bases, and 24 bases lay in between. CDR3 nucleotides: TGTGCCAGCAGTTTGGTTGTAGGCCGGGGACTCTTGGACACAGATACGCAGTATTTT. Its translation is CASSLVVGRGLLDTDTQYF.

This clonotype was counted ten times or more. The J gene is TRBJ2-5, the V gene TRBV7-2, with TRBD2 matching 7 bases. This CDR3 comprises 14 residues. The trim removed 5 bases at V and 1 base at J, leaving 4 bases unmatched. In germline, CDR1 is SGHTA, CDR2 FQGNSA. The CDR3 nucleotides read TGTGCCAGCAGCCTTCGGGAGGCCCAAGAGACCCAGTACTTC. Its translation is CASSLREAQETQYF.